These 21 T cell receptor beta chains share one sample of origin, sequenced in a study of breast tumors, draining lymph nodes, adjacent tissues. TCRdb reanalysed the multiplex PCR reads using MiXCR and keeps one entry per CDR3 protein. This sample yields thousands of distinct CDR3 sequences, of which roughly 43% are seen a single time; around two fifths belongs to the top ten. Material: tumor-adjacent breast tissue. Receptors were obtained from a female donor with breast cancer. Some clones in this sample may be carry-over from other donors' samples.

This clonotype qualifies as medium-sized. The chain links TRBV4-2 to TRBJ1-5; 7 nucleotides align to TRBD1. Germline V gene sequence: CDR1 LGHNA, CDR2 YNFKEQ. Unmatched junction bases numbered 2, after V lost 1 base and J lost 2 bases. CDR3 length: 15 residues. The chain's CDR3 is CASSQVTGGNQPQHF. CDR3 nucleotide sequence: TGTGCCAGCAGCCAAGTTACAGGGGGCAATCAGCCCCAGCATTTT.

On this clonotype itself: Sequence at one end of the junction differs from germline and may be a read error. The rearrangement links TRBV15 to TRBJ2-1, with D unclear. The CDR3 has 11 residues. Germline V gene lookup returns CDR1 LNHNV and CDR2 YYDKDF (reference sequence). CDR3 DNA sequence: TGTGCCACCAGCTCTTTGAATGGGCAGTTCTTT. It translates to CATSSLNGQFF. The complete variable domain, with remaining parts taken from reference TRBV15 and TRBJ2-1, reads DAMVIQNPRYQVTQFGKPVTLSCSQTLNHNVMYWYQQKSSQAPKLLFHYYDKDFNNEADTPDNFQSRRPNTSFCFLDIRSPGLGDTAMYLCATSSLNGQFFGPGTRLTVL.

The chain uses TRBV30 and TRBJ2-1; D might be TRBD2 (5 bases). Germline V gene lookup returns CDR1 GTSNPN and CDR2 SVGIG (reference sequence). V was pared by 1 base and J by 6 bases, with 7 bases between. The CDR3 is made up of 12 amino acids. The CDR3 coding sequence is TGTGCCTGGAGTGATCGGGGCAATGAGCAGTTCTTC. As protein: CAWSDRGNEQFF.

V gene TRBV20-1 combines with J gene TRBJ2-7; weak D call: TRBD2 (6 bases). The CDR3 consists of 14 residues. Germline-derived CDR1 and CDR2 are DFQATT and SNEGSKA (reference sequence). The V gene lost 0 bases and the J gene lost 5 bases, with 14 bases spanning the gap. The CDR3 DNA sequence: TGCAGTGCTAGAGATTGGAGGGAGTCAAACGAGCAGTACTTC. Translated, it gives CSARDWRESNEQYF.

This clonotype counts as large. V is TRBV14 and J is TRBJ2-7; no clear D gene. CDR3 length: 15 residues. V was shortened by 0 bases and J by 0 bases, with 9 bases between the two germline ends. The germline gives CDR1 SGHDN, CDR2 FVKESK. The CDR3 loop reads CASSQDAYSSYEQYF. The CDR3 coding sequence is TGTGCCAGCAGCCAAGACGCCTACAGCTCCTACGAGCAGTACTTC.

This rearrangement joins TRBV7-2 to TRBJ2-1; TRBD2 matches at 10 bases. The CDR3 is made up of 15 amino acids. V gave up 7 bases and J gave up 10 bases; unmatched junction bases: 13. Germline V gene lookup returns CDR1 SGHTA and CDR2 FQGNSA. CDR3 sequence reads: CASKKAGGPEIEQFF. In DNA, the CDR3 is TGTGCCAGCAAGAAAGCGGGAGGGCCCGAGATCGAGCAGTTCTTC.

This clonotype was seen ten or more times. This chain links TRBV30 with TRBJ1-6; possible D gene TRBD1, 5 bases. The V gene lost 0 bases and the J gene lost 7 bases, with 13 bases spanning the gap. The length of the CDR3 is 15 residues. Germline CDR1 is GTSNPN and CDR2 is SVGIG (reference sequence). The CDR3 spells CAWSVSWGDNSPLHF. CDR3 nucleotides: TGTGCCTGGAGTGTATCGTGGGGGGACAATTCACCCCTCCACTTT.

V and J are TRBV27 and TRBJ1-4, with D possibly being TRBD1 (5 bases). Germline V CDR1 and CDR2: MNHEY, SMNVEV (reference sequence). The ends were cut back, 5 bases at V and 14 bases at J, with 15 bases in the middle. There are 12 residues in the CDR3. The CDR3 DNA reads TGTGCCAGCAGTCAAACGGGGCGAAAGCTGTTTTTT. This encodes CASSQTGRKLFF.

Note on this clonotype: A junction boundary mismatches the germline segment, possibly from a read error. The chain employs TRBV6-5 and TRBJ1-6, with D possibly TRBD1 on 5 matching bases. CDR3 size: 16 residues. CDR1 is MNHEY and CDR2 is SVGAGI in the germline V gene. CDR3 nucleotide sequence: TGTGCCAGCAGCTCGTCAGGGAGCTCCTATAATTCACCCCCCCACTTT. Translating gives CASSSSGSSYNSPPHF.

The chain is built from TRBV27 and TRBJ1-4; D perhaps matches TRBD1 (5 bases). This CDR3 comprises 14 residues. Trimming left V 2 bases short and J 10 bases short, with 14 bases between. Germline V CDR1 and CDR2: MNHEY, SMNVEV (reference sequence). Here the CDR3 reads CASSLTTQGGKLFF. Here the CDR3 DNA reads TGTGCCAGCAGTTTAACGACCCAGGGCGGAAAACTGTTTTTT. Supplemented by reference TRBV27 and TRBJ1-4, the full variable domain reads EAQVTQNPRYLITVTGKKLTVTCSQNMNHEYMSWYRQDPGLGLRQIYYSMNVEVTDKGDVPEGYKVSRKEKRNFPLILESPSPNQTSLYFCASSLTTQGGKLFFGSGTQLSVL.

Points on this clonotype: Compared with germline, one end of the junction differs, possibly owing to a read error. The V gene is TRBV4-3, the J gene TRBJ2-3, with D tentatively TRBD1 (6 bases). CDR3 length: 15 amino acids. Germline CDR1 LGHNA, CDR2 YSLEER. The CDR3 DNA is TGCGCCAGCAGCCAAGACAGGGGTGCCACAGGTACGCAGTATTTT. The encoded protein is CASSQDRGATGTQYF.

This clonotype came up once. The chain has TRBV20-1 and TRBJ1-1; 7 bases match TRBD1. The CDR3 has 11 amino acids. Looked up from germline, CDR1 is DFQATT and CDR2 is SNEGSKA (reference sequence). The V segment lost 4 bases and the J segment 9 bases; nucleotides outside the gene matches: 5. This chain's CDR3 is CSAKRDSQAFF. The CDR3 bases are TGCAGTGCTAAAAGGGACAGTCAAGCTTTCTTT.

This clonotype ranks as medium-sized. J is TRBJ1-2 and V is TRBV6-6, with 8 bases matching TRBD1. The ends lost 0 bases at V and 4 bases at J; junction bases unmatched: 7. The CDR3 has 16 residues. The V gene's germline CDR1 is MNHNY and CDR2 SVGAGI (reference sequence). In DNA form, the CDR3 reads TGTGCCAGCAGTTACTCAGGGCAGGGGGCAGGCTATGGCTACACCTTC. Protein sequence: CASSYSGQGAGYGYTF.

This clonotype was found many times. This chain connects TRBV5-1 to TRBJ1-3; D may be TRBD1 (6 bases). The CDR3 contains 17 residues. CDR1 is SGHRS and CDR2 is YFSETQ in the germline V gene. Between the trimmed V and J ends, which lost 4 bases and 0 bases, there was a span of 17 bases. For the CDR3, the DNA is TGCGCCAGCAGCCCAAGTCCGGGACAATCCTCTGGAAACACCATATATTTT. It yields the protein CASSPSPGQSSGNTIYF.

In its sample, this clonotype was seen many times. This chain uses TRBV5-1 with TRBJ2-3, with 10 nucleotides matching TRBD2. J gave up 4 bases and V 0 bases, and 5 bases lay outside the gene matches. Germline lookup yields CDR1 SGHRS and CDR2 YFSETQ. CDR3 size: 16 residues. In DNA, the CDR3 is TGCGCCAGCAGCTTGGGCGGTCTAGCGGGAGCAGATACGCAGTATTTT. This translates into CASSLGGLAGADTQYF.

The rearrangement links TRBV19 to TRBJ2-7, with D tentatively TRBD1 (5 bases). Germline CDR1 is LNHDA and CDR2 is SQIVND (reference sequence). Trimming shortened V by 3 bases and J by 7 bases, and 16 bases separated the two germline ends. The CDR3 totals 14 residues. The CDR3 DNA follows: TGTGCCAGTAGTATGCAAAAAGGGGCGAGGGAGCAGTACTTC. It yields the protein CASSMQKGAREQYF.

This clonotype has a count of ten or more. The gene calls are TRBV7-8 and TRBJ2-2; weak D call: TRBD1 (5 bases). The V gene lost 6 bases and the J gene lost 1 base, with 12 bases spanning the gap. CDR3 length equals 15 residues. Germline V gene data show CDR1 as SGHVS and CDR2 as FQNEAQ. This CDR3 reads CASSLQGVNTGELFF. CDR3 coding DNA: TGTGCCAGCAGTTTGCAGGGCGTGAACACCGGGGAGCTGTTTTTT.

On this clonotype itself: No conserved phenylalanine or tryptophan is present at the end of the CDR3, so a read error is the likely explanation. The gene calls are TRBV11-2 and TRBJ1-2; possibly TRBD1 for D (6 bases). Germline V gene data show CDR1 as SGHAT and CDR2 as FQNNGV. This CDR3 spans 14 amino acids. The CDR3 DNA follows: TGTGCCAGCGGCTTTACAGGGTCCGGGTACGGCTACACCCTC. Protein sequence: CASGFTGSGYGYTL.

Ten or more counts support this clonotype. This chain links TRBV28 with TRBJ2-7, with 10 bases matching TRBD2. CDR3 size: 14 residues. Trimming removed 6 bases from V and 6 bases from J; junction bases left unmatched: 8. Germline V CDR1 and CDR2: MDHEN, SYDVKM. CDR3 sequence (DNA): TGTGCCAGCAGCCCTAGCGGGAGTAGGATCGAGCAGTACTTC. Translation gives CASSPSGSRIEQYF.

This clonotype was detected many times. CDR3: CASRPQAFSTDTQYF. Here the CDR3 DNA reads TGTGCCAGCAGACCCCAGGCCTTCAGCACAGATACGCAGTATTTT. J is TRBJ2-3 and V is TRBV6-5, with D unclear. CDR1 and CDR2 from the germline V gene are MNHEY and SVGAGI. V was pared by 6 bases and J by 0 bases, with 13 bases between. The CDR3 is 15 residues long.

In its sample, this clonotype is large. This chain uses TRBV27 with TRBJ2-7; TRBD2 matches 9 bases. The trim removed 8 bases at V and 1 base at J, leaving 12 bases unmatched. Germline-derived CDR1 and CDR2 are MNHEY and SMNVEV (reference sequence). CDR3 length equals 16 residues. Written as DNA, the CDR3 is TGTGCCAGCGGTCTAGACGGGACTAGCTTATCCTACGAGCAGTACTTC. Protein: CASGLDGTSLSYEQYF.